The subject of this entry is one TCR beta chain. Its antigen is unknown. Base quality data are lacking; no much larger clone is found one base away. Including the terminal cysteine and phenylalanine, the CDR3 comprises 16 residues. Of all the DNA, just the CDR3 is kept, 48 bases in frame from base 1. The germline V gene encodes CDR1 LNHDA and CDR2 SQIVND (reference sequence). From V the trimming removes 9 bases and from J it removes 2 bases, while the gene matches leave 11 bases of the junction unaccounted for. Libraries were made using the immunoSEQ multiplex PCR assay. A mixture of 60 forward primers for TCR Vbeta segments and 13 reverse primers for TCR Jbeta segments was used in the multiplex PCR. The CDR3 region of rearranged TCR beta genes was amplified from genomic DNA with a multiplex PCR assay. The amplified TCR beta libraries were sequenced on the Illumina HiSeq System as 87-base-pair reads. Under the source paper's analysis protocol: A later analysis counted approximately 76 million unique TCR beta chains across the 670 or so repertoires, and some 12 million of these chains were shared by at least two donors. Raw reads were error-corrected and collapsed into unique sequences by a nearest-neighbor algorithm in which closely related sequences were merged to remove PCR and sequencing errors. V, D and J gene segments were assigned by aligning CDR3 sequences to IMGT reference sequences. For a sequence to be retained, at least a six-nucleotide match to both a V gene segment and a J gene segment was required. Rearrangements were classified as productive when the CDR3 lacked stop codons and remained in frame with V and J, and all other rearrangements were classified as non-productive. CDR3 was defined by IMGT convention, running from the second conserved V-encoded cysteine to the conserved J-encoded phenylalanine. The earlier analysis of about 620 of the donors excluded sequences that lacked an unambiguous match to a single V gene segment. An earlier analysis of some 500 of the donors classified V segments as functional when productive rearrangements were above 56.7% and as segregating when the standard deviation between donors was above 5%. A statistical classification framework was built to diagnose cytomegalovirus status from the catalog of TCR beta chain sequences. In a later analysis, V and J genes were assigned by comparing TCR nucleotide sequences against IMGT/GENE-DB human TR gene sequences. The TCRdist pipeline was used in a later analysis to assign CDR3 sequences and most-parsimonious VDJ recombination scenarios. In a later analysis, each TCR beta chain was defined by its CDR3 amino acid sequence together with its V-gene family, and reads without a unique V-gene family were excluded. As a way to deal with suspected cross-contamination and a sequencing artifact, a later analysis dropped nearly 600 nucleotide sequences that were highly shared and had low generation probability. For each public chain, a later analysis derived a clonal expansion index from normalized ranks of inferred template counts within each repertoire. In a later analysis, generation probabilities were computed with a VDJ recombination model fitted to out-of-frame rearrangements, and the resulting probabilities were checked against IGoR. In a later analysis, hypergeometric tests were used to score TCR-TCR, TCR-HLA and TCR-CMV co-occurrence, with a repertoire-size bias correction applied to TCR pairs. False discovery rates were estimated in a later analysis by permuting HLA or CMV assignments 20 times. In a later analysis, co-occurring TCRs were grouped using DBSCAN, with TCRdist sequence similarity added in when clustering inside HLA-allele-positive subsets. Repertoires with fewer than 30,000 or more than 120,000 public chains were left out of co-occurrence clustering, as were about five repertoires with anomalous nucleotide sharing. TCRdb stores this immuneACCESS table with in-frame sequences only. Part of the clones is absent; in the studies checked, under half of the shortfall reflects unresolved V genes, and no reason is known for the rest. V and J calls and clone size come straight from that table; D and trimming were deduced from the DNA. The sample data list approximately 160,000 clones, and about 80% of these were observed just once. Around 1% of the sample belongs to the ten largest clones.

The cohort consisted of approximately 690 healthy bone marrow donors. All cohort members were sampled while nominally healthy, although unrecorded immune exposures were likely present. The donor was CMV seronegative and belonged to the group of several hundred seronegative cohort members. Each donor provided a peripheral blood sample, and peripheral blood mononuclear cells were used for TCR beta sequencing. The Qiagen DNeasy Blood Extraction Kit was used to extract genomic DNA from the blood cell samples. This sample stems from a study of cytomegalovirus exposure and HLA in healthy donors (dated by TCRdb to the late 2010s). Regarding the study in general: According to an earlier analysis of a few hundred of the donors, some 180 million T cells yielded 90 million to 140 million unique TCR beta sequences and 276 Gb of sequence data. Among the roughly 390 genotyped donors, approximately 77% belonged to the genetic ancestry cluster associated with self-reported Caucasian donors. In a later analysis, previously published TCR beta repertoires from 670 or so donors were re-analyzed and high-resolution HLA genotyping was added so that TCR occurrence patterns could be studied. The study profiled the T cell repertoires of under 700 subjects by immunosequencing and related them to cytomegalovirus serostatus. The later analysis used no new phenotypic data to find candidate immune exposures, relying instead on TCR beta sequences and their occurrence across donors. To predict cytomegalovirus infection status, the study combined high-throughput TCR immunosequencing, statistical association of individual TCRs with disease status, and machine learning. The study aimed to test whether signatures of past pathogen exposure could be identified by cataloging public T cell receptors. Alongside the repertoire data, information on donor age, sex, ethnicity and CMV serostatus was compiled. Approximately 310 gigabases of sequencing data and around 90 million unique TCR sequences made up an early release that covered around 640 HLA-typed donors. Because of strong linkage in the cohort, roughly five DR-DQ haplotypes were treated as single units for association and clustering. An earlier analysis of approximately 500 of the donors applied high-throughput TCR beta sequencing to assess whether each TCR beta V gene segment acted as functional or pseudogenic. Class I and class II HLA loci were covered by the typing at four-digit resolution. In a later genetic analysis, genome-wide SNP genotypes for 398 of the 666 donors were used, and that subset was treated as a discovery cohort. Typing coverage differed by locus: A, B, C, DRB1 and DQB1 were typed in roughly 620-630 donors, DQA1 in 500 to 550, DPA1 in approximately 600, and DPB1 in 472. Besides the first cohort of around 700 subjects, a separate validation cohort made up of about 120 different subjects was used. Across 398 genotyped donors of the cohort, an average of about 200,000 unique TCR beta nucleotide sequences per donor were sequenced, and 15% to 20% of those sequences were non-productive. Every discovery cohort repertoire had been produced on one sequencing platform. Beyond this particular receptor, the publication reports: The 87-base-pair reads could not distinguish some IMGT-functional V segments, including TRBV6-2 and TRBV6-3, so those segments were excluded. Sequencing depth was assumed to be roughly uniform across donors in the presence/absence analyses, though that assumption may not hold. An association between a missense DCLRE1C variant and V-gene and J-gene trimming of TCR beta chains was found in a later genetic analysis and replicated in an independent cohort. Immune exposure information for the cohort was limited to CMV serostatus. Broadly in line with IMGT annotations, most TCR beta V segments showed up in productive rearrangements about 87% or about 30% of the time in an earlier analysis of 587 of the donors. Because counts were too low, more than 15 rarely observed V segments, including chromosome 9 orphons, were excluded from the earlier analysis of around 640 of the donors. Correlated functional status among segregating V segments might be attributable to linkage disequilibrium, but an unknown experimental factor could not be ruled out. A later analysis associated 15,000 to 20,000 TCR beta sequences with specific HLA alleles at a false discovery rate of 0.05. Most TCR sequences were observed very rarely across donors, whereas some public TCRs were present in many individuals. Three of the identified cytomegalovirus-associated TCR beta chains were confirmed in vitro to be specific for cytomegalovirus antigens. The classifier was reported to diagnose cytomegalovirus status with high specificity and sensitivity in both the original cohort and the validation cohort. According to a later analysis, most CMV-associated TCR beta chains appeared to be HLA-restricted, and the HLA associations seemed to be driven largely by CMV exposure. In this cohort, only TCR beta chains were sequenced, and detectable features were limited by the absence of alpha or paired-chain data. The authors suggested that the approach could potentially be generalized to other disease states and immunological phenotypes. Strong co-occurrence of HLA alleles, especially DR and DQ, made assigning TCR associations to individual alleles difficult. Because HLA typing was unavailable for some donors at each locus, only the typed subset was used in association tests. In a later analysis, the rate of TCR association differed among HLA loci, with DRB1 alleles having the most associated TCRs and HLA-C alleles having the fewest. The sequencing pipeline was judged likely to have produced a cluster of highly shared sequence variants as a technical artifact. According to a later analysis, parvovirus B19, influenza, CMV and Epstein-Barr virus appeared linked to several top co-occurrence clusters. The study listed 170 or so TCR beta chains as associated with cytomegalovirus. Compared with the approximately 670-donor mean, donors in an Asian-associated ancestry cluster had fewer N-insertions in productive TCRs, according to a later genetic analysis. A further reported finding was that TCR beta sequences accurately predicted the HLA-A and HLA-B alleles for most subjects in the first cohort. In a later analysis, HLA-associated TCR beta chains were found to be more clonally expanded and to have lower generation probabilities than equally common non-associated chains.

The sequence came from a woman in her forties in good health and CMV-seronegative. Material: PBMCs. Recombination linked TRBV19 to TRBJ1-1, with TRBD1 identical over 11 junction bases. In nucleotides, the sequence is TGTGCCAGCCGCCCCCGGGACAGGGGGACCAACACTGAAGCTTTCTTT. Its product reads: CASRPRDRGTNTEAFF.